Sequencing of this TCR beta chain was carried out in a study of T cells after yellow fever vaccination. MiXCR was run by TCRdb on the 5' RACE reads, yielding one entry per CDR3 protein. This table holds 300,000 to 450,000 distinct CDR3 sequences, approximately 5.7% found once. From germline, CDR1 is MNHEY and CDR2 SMNVEV (reference sequence). Deletions cut 7 bases from V and 6 bases from J, with 10 bases between. The CDR3 extends over 13 amino acids. This sequence was found in a man aged 30 to 45 who received the YFV17D yellow fever vaccine. V usage is TRBV27 and J usage is TRBJ1-6; D gene ambiguous. The sample here was PBMCs, taken 5 days after the yellow fever booster vaccination. CDR3: CASMRAVNSPLHF. CDR3 DNA: TGTGCCAGCATGCGGGCAGTTAATTCACCCCTCCACTTT.